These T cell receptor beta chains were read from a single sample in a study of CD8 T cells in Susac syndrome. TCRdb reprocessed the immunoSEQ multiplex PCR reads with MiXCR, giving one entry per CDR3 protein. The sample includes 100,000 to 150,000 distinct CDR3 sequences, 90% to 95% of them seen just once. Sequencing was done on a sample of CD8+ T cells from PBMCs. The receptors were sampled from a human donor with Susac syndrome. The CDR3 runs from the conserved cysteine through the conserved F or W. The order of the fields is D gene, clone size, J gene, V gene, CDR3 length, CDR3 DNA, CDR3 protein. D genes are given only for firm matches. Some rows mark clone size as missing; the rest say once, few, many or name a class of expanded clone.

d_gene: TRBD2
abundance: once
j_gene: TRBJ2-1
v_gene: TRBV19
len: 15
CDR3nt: TGTGCCAGTAGTACGGGACTAGACCTTTACAATGAGCAGTTCTTC
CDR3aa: CASSTGLDLYNEQFF

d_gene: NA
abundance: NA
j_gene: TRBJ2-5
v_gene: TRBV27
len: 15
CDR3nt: TGTGCCAGCAGTTTATCGTTAAAGATCCAAGAGACCCAGTACTTC
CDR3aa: CASSLSLKIQETQYF

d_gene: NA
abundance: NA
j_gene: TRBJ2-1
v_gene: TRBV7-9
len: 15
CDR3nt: TGTGCCAGCGGACCTTCCGGGACTGGATCCAATGAGCAGTTCTTC
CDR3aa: CASGPSGTGSNEQFF

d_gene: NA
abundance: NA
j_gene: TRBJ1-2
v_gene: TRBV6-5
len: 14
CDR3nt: TGTGCCAGCACCTATGCTCCCAGGGTAAATGGCTACACCTTC
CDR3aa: CASTYAPRVNGYTF

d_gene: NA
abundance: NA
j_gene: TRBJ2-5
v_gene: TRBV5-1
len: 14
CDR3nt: TGCGCCAGCAGCTTGGTGGTGGGCAAAGAGACCCAGTACTTC
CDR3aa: CASSLVVGKETQYF

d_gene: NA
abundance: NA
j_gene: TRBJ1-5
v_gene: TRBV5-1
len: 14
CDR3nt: TGCGCCAGCAGTCCCGAGGGGGGGTATCAGCCCCAGCATTTT
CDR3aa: CASSPEGGYQPQHF

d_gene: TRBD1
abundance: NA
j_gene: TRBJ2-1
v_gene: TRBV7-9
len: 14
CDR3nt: TGTGCCAGCAGCCCCGGGACAGCATACAATGAGCAGTTCTTC
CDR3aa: CASSPGTAYNEQFF

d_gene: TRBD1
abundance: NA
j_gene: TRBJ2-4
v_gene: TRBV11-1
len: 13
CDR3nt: TGTGCCAGCAGGGACAGGGGTGTGAACATTCAGTACTTC
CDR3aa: CASRDRGVNIQYF

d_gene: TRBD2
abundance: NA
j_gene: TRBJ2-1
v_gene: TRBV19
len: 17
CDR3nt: TGTGCCAGTAGTCCCACTAGCGGGAGCCTTTCCTACAATGAGCAGTTCTTC
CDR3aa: CASSPTSGSLSYNEQFF

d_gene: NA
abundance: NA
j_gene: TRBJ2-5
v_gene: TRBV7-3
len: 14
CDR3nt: TGTGCCAGCAGCCCCGCAGGGAATGGAGAGACCCAGTACTTC
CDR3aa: CASSPAGNGETQYF

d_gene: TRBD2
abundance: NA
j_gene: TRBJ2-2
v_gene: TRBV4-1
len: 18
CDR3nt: TGCGCCAGCAGCCAAGATGGCGGGACTAGCGGGAGGGCCGGGGAGCTGTTTTTT
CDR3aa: CASSQDGGTSGRAGELFF

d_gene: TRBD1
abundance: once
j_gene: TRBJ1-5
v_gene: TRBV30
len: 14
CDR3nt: TGTGCCTGGAGTGAGGGCAGGGGGCATCAGCCCCAGCATTTT
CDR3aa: CAWSEGRGHQPQHF

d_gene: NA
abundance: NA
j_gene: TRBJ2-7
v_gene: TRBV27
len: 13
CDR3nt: TGTGCCAGCAGTTTCCGTAGTCCCTACGAGCAGTACTTC
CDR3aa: CASSFRSPYEQYF

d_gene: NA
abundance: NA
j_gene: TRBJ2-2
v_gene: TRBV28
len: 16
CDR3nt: TGTGCCAGCAGTTCTAAAAGGTACTGGAACACCGGGGAGCTGTTTTTT
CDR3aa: CASSSKRYWNTGELFF

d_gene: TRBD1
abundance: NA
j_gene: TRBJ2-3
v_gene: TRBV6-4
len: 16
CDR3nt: TGTGCCAGCAGTGAGTCCCCCGGACAGGGGGAAGATACGCAGTATTTT
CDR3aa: CASSESPGQGEDTQYF

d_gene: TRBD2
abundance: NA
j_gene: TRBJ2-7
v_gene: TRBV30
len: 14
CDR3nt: TGTGCCTGGACGGGGCGGGAGAGACGCTACGAGCAGTACTTC
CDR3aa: CAWTGRERRYEQYF

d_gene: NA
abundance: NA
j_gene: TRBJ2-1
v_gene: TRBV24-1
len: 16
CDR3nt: TGTGCCACCAGTGACCCCGCAGGGGCTACCAGGGGTGAGCAGTTCTTC
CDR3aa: CATSDPAGATRGEQFF

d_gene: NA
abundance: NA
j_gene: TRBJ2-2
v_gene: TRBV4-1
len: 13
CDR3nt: TGCGCCAGCAGCCAAACTAACCCCGGGGAGCTGTTTTTT
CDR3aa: CASSQTNPGELFF

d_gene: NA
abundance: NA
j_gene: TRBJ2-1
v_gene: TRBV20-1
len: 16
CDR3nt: TGCAGTGCTAGAGGTTACGCTAGCGCCGTGAGGCATGAGCAGTTCTTC
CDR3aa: CSARGYASAVRHEQFF

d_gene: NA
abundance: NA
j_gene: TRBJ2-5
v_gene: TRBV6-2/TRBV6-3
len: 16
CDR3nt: TGTGCCAGCAGCCCCCTCACGGGGAGGAGTTCGGAGACCCAGTACTTC
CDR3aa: CASSPLTGRSSETQYF

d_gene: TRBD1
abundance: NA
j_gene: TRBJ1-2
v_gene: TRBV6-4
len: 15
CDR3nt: TGTGCCAGCACGGCCCAGGGGGCGACGAACTATGGCTACACCTTC
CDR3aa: CASTAQGATNYGYTF

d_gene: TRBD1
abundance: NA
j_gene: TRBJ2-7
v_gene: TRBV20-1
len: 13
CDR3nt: TGCAGTGCTGAACCGGACAGGGGAGACGAGCAGTACTTC
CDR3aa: CSAEPDRGDEQYF

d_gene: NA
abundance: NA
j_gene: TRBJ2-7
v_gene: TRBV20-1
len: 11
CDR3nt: TGCAGTGCGTTCGGGGAGTACGAGCAGTACTTC
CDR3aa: CSAFGEYEQYF

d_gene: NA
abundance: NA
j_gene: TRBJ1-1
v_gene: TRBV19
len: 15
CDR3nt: TGTGCCAGTAGCCTTCGGGGGGGCGAGAACACTGAAGCTTTCTTT
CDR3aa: CASSLRGGENTEAFF

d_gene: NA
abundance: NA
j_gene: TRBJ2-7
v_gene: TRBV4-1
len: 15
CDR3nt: TGCGCCAGCAGCCAAGATGGATCCTCCTCCTACGAGCAGTACTTC
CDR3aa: CASSQDGSSSYEQYF

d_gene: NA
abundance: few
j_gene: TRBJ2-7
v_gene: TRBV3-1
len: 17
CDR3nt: TGTGCCAGCAGCCCCTTGGATCGGGCGGGGTTCACCTACGAGCAGTACTTC
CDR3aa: CASSPLDRAGFTYEQYF

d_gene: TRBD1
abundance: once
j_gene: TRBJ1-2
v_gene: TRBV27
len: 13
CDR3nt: TGTGCCAGCAGCCCAACAGGGGAGAATGGCTACACCTTC
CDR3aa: CASSPTGENGYTF

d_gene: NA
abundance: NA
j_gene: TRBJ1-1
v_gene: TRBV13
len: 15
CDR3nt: TGTGCCAGCAGCTTAGGAGGACTATTGAACACTGAAGCTTTCTTT
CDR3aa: CASSLGGLLNTEAFF

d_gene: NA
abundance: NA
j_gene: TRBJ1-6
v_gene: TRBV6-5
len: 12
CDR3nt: TGTGCCAGCAGCCTCAATAATTCACCCCTCCACTTT
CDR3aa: CASSLNNSPLHF

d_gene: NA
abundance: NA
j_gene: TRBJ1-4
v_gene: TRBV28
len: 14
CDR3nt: TGTGCCAGCAGTTTTTCGGGGGGAGGTGAAAAACTGTTTTTT
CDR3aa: CASSFSGGGEKLFF

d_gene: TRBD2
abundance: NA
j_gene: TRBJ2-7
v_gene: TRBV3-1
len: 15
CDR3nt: TGTGCCAGCAGCCCCACTGCGGGGGGGATCTACGAGCAGTACTTC
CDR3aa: CASSPTAGGIYEQYF

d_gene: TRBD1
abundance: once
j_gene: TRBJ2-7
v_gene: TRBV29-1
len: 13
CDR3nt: TGCAGCGCAGGGACAGGGGGAATCTACGAGCAGTACTTC
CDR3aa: CSAGTGGIYEQYF

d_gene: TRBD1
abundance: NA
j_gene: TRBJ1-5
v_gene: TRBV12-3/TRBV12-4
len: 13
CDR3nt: TGTGCCAGCAGTTTAACAGGGGACCAGCCCCAGCATTTT
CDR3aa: CASSLTGDQPQHF

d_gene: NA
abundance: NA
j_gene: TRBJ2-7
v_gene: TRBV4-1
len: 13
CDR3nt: TGCGCCAGCAGCCAAGACAGCTCCTACGAGCAGTACTTC
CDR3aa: CASSQDSSYEQYF

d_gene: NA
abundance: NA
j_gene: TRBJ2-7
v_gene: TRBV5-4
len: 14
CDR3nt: TGTGCCAGCAGCTTGGAGGCGGCAGTCCACGAGCAGTACTTC
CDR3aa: CASSLEAAVHEQYF

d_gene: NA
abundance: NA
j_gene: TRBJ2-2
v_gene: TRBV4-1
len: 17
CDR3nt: TGCGCCAGCAGCCATGATAAACAGGGCATCAACACCGGGGAGCTGTTTTTT
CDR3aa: CASSHDKQGINTGELFF

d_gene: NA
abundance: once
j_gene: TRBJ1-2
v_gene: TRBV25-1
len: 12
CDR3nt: TGTGCCAGCAGTGAATATAGGGATGTCTACACCTTC
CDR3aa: CASSEYRDVYTF

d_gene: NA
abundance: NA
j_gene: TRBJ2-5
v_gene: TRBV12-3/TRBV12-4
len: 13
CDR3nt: TGTGCCAGCAGTGCCGGGCTTGGGGAGACCCAGTACTTC
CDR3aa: CASSAGLGETQYF

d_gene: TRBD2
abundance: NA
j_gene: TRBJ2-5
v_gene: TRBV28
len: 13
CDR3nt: TGTGCCAGCAGTCCCGGGACTAGAGAGACCCAGTACTTC
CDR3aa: CASSPGTRETQYF

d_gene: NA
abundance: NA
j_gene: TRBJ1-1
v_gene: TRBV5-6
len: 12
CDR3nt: TGTGCCAGCACCCTTCAGGACACTGAAGCTTTCTTT
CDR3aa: CASTLQDTEAFF

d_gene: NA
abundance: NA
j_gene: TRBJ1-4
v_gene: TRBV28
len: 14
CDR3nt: TGTGCCAGCAGTGGCGAGGGGGCTAATGAAAAACTGTTTTTT
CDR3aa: CASSGEGANEKLFF

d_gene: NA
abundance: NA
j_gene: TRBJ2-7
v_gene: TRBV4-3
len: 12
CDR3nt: TGCGCCAGCAGCCAAGATTCGGCCGAGCAGTACTTC
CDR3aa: CASSQDSAEQYF

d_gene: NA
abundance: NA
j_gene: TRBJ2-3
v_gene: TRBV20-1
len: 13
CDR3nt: TGCAGTGCTAGAGTCAGGAGCACAGATACGCAGTATTTT
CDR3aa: CSARVRSTDTQYF

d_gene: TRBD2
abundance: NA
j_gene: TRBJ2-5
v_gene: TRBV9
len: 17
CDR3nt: TGTGCCAGCAGCCCCCATGGGGCTAGCGGGAGTCGAGAGACCCAGTACTTC
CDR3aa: CASSPHGASGSRETQYF

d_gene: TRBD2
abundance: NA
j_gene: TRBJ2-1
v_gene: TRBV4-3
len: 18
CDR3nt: TGCGCCAGCAGCCAAGGGACTAGCGGGAGGACCTCCTACAATGAGCAGTTCTTC
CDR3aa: CASSQGTSGRTSYNEQFF

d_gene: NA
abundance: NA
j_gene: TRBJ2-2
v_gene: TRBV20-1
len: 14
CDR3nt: TGCAGTGCAGCCGGACCAGATAGGGCCGGGGAGCTGTTTTTT
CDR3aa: CSAAGPDRAGELFF

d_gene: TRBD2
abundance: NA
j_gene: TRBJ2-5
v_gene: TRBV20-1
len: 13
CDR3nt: TGCAGTGCTACTAGCGGGTACCAAGAGACCCAGTACTTC
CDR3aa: CSATSGYQETQYF

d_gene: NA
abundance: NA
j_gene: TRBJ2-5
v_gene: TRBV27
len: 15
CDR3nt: TGTGCCAGCAGTTTATTAGGGGGAGTAGAGGAGACCCAGTACTTC
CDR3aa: CASSLLGGVEETQYF

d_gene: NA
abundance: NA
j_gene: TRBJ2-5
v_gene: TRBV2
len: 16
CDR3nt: TGTGCCAGCAGTGAAGCACCCGGACAGTACCAAGAGACCCAGTACTTC
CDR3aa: CASSEAPGQYQETQYF

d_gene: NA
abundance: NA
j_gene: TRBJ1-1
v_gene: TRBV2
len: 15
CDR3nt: TGTGCCAGCAGTGAAGAGGGGCAGGGGAGAACTGAAGCTTTCTTT
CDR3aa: CASSEEGQGRTEAFF